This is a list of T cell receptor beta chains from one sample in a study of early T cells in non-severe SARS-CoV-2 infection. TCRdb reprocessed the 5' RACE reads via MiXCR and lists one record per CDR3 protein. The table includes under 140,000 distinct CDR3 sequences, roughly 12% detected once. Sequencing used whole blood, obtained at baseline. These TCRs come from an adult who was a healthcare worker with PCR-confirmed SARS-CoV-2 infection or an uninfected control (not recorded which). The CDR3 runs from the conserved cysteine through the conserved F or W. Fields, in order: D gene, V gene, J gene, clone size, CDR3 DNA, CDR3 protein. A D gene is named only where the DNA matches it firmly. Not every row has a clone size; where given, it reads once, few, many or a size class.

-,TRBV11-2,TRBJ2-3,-,TGTGCCAGCAGTCGGAGGTCAGATACGCAGTATTTT,CASSRRSDTQYF
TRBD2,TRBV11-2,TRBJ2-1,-,TGTGCCAGCAGCTTAGAGTATGCGGGAGCAGCTTACAATGAGCAGTTCTTC,CASSLEYAGAAYNEQFF
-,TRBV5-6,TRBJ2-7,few,TGTGCCAGCAGCTCATGGACAGACAGCTCCTACGAGCAGTACTTC,CASSSWTDSSYEQYF
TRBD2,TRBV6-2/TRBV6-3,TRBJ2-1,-,TGTGCCAGCAGTTACTCAATGGAGCGGGAGCCCTACAATGAGCAGTTCTTC,CASSYSMEREPYNEQFF
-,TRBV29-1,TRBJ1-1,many,TGCAGCGTGGGGGCCTTTGAAGCTTTCTTT,CSVGAFEAFF
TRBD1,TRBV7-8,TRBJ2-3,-,TGTGCCAGCAGCGCGACAGGGGGCCGGGGAGATACGCAGTATTTT,CASSATGGRGDTQYF
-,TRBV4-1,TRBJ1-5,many,TGCGCCAGCAGCCAAGTGCAGGGCGCAGGGCATAGCAATCAGCCCCAGCATTTT,CASSQVQGAGHSNQPQHF
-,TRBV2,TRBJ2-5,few,TGTGCCAGCAGTGCCGACAGCGAGACCCAGTACTTC,CASSADSETQYF
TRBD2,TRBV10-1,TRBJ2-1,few,TGCGCCAGCAGCCACGAACTAGCGGGACGCAATGAGCAGTTCTTC,CASSHELAGRNEQFF
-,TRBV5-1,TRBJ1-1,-,TGCGCCAGCAGCGCCCGTGGCAGTTTGAACACTGAAGCTTTCTTT,CASSARGSLNTEAFF
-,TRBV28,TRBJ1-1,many,TGTGCCAGCAGCGGGAACACTGAAGCTTTCTTT,CASSGNTEAFF
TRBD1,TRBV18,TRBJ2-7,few,TGTGCCAGCTCGCTACGGGCGGCGGGACAGGGGGTATACGAGCAGTACTTC,CASSLRAAGQGVYEQYF
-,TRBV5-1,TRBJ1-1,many,TGCGCCAGCAGCCCGGGCCTTCAGAGGACTGAAGCTTTCTTT,CASSPGLQRTEAFF
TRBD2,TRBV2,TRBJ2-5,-,TGTGCCAGCAGCCCGACTAGCGGGGAGAACGAGACCCAGTACTTC,CASSPTSGENETQYF
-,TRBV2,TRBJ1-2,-,TGTGCCAGCAGTGAATACTTCGAGGACTTCTATGGCTACACCTTC,CASSEYFEDFYGYTF
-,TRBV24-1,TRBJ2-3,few,TGTGCCACCAAAGGAGGGAATACGCAGTATTTT,CATKGGNTQYF
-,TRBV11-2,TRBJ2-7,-,TGTGCCAGCAGCTTAACCTTGAGCTCCTACGAGCAGTACTTC,CASSLTLSSYEQYF
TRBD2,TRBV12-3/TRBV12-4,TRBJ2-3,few,TGTGCCAGCAGTTGGCGGGGGGGCCTCCCAGCAGATACGCAGTATTTT,CASSWRGGLPADTQYF
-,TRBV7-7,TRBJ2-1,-,TGTGCTAGCAGCCTAGGAGGGACACCCGACAATGAGCAGTTCTTC,CASSLGGTPDNEQFF
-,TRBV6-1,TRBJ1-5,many,TGTGCCAGCAGTGAAGCGGGCAATCAGCCCCAGCATTTT,CASSEAGNQPQHF
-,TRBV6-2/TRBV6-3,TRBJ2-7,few,TGTGTCAGCAGTTACGCCGAGACAGGACCCTACGAGCAGTACTTC,CVSSYAETGPYEQYF
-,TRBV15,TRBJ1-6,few,TGTGCCACCAGCAGAGATGAGGCAGTCCTTAATTCACCCCTCCACTTT,CATSRDEAVLNSPLHF
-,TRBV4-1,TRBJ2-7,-,TGCGCCAGCAGCCAAGGACCTTCAGTTTACGAGCAGTACTTC,CASSQGPSVYEQYF
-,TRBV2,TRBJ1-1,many,TGTGCCAGCAGTGACAGCAAAATGAACACTGAAGCTTTCTTT,CASSDSKMNTEAFF
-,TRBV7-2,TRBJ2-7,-,TGTGCCAGCAGCTTATATCCCCTGGCGGGGCGTCCCGGCTACGAGCAGTACTTC,CASSLYPLAGRPGYEQYF
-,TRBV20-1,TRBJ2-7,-,TGCAGTGCTAGAGATCAAGGACACTCCTACGAGCAGTACTTC,CSARDQGHSYEQYF